This T cell receptor beta chain was captured in a study of Graves' ophthalmopathy and Graves' hyperthyroidism. Trimming shortened V by 6 bases and J by 7 bases, and 16 bases separated the two germline ends. This CDR3 comprises 12 residues. Germline CDR1 reads DFQATT; CDR2 reads SNEGSKA (reference sequence). Hyperthyroidism was new, under 2 months, in patients aged 18 to 65. This clonotype appeared many times. RNA transcripts provided the template for amplifying TCR beta CDR3 regions. HTBI-primed RT-PCR formed the first round, and a multiplex PCR formed the second. TCRdb recomputed calls from the multiplex PCR reads with MiXCR, one row per CDR3 protein. The sample records approximately 1.2 million distinct CDR3 sequences, less than 45% being singletons.

The chain links TRBV20-1 to TRBJ2-7; D is perhaps TRBD2 (6 bases). The sequenced sample was peripheral blood or thyroid tissue (not recorded which). The origin of this receptor is an adult man with Graves' hyperthyroidism. The CDR3 loop reads CSAPGLRKEQYF. The CDR3 bases are TGCAGTGCGCCGGGACTCCGGAAGGAGCAGTACTTC.